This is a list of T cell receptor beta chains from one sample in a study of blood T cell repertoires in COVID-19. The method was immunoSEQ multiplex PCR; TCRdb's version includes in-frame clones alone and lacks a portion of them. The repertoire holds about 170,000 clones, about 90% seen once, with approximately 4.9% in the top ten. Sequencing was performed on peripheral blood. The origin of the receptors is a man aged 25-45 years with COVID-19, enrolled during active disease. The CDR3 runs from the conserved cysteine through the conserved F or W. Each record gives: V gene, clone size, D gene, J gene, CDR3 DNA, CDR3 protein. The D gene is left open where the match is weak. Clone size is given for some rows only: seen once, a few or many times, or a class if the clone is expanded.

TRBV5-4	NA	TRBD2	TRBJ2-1	TGTGCCAGCAAAAACGGGGGAGGGCCCTACAATGAGCAGTTCTTC	CASKNGGGPYNEQFF
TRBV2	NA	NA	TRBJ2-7	TGTGCCAGCAGTGAGGGGCCCTCCTACGAGCAGTACTTC	CASSEGPSYEQYF
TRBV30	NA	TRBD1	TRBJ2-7	TGTGCCTGGTGGGACAGGGGGGAGCAGTACTTC	CAWWDRGEQYF
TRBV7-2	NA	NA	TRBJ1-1	TGTGCCAGCAGCTTATCCGGACAAGGGAACACTGAAACTTTCTTT	CASSLSGQGNTETFF
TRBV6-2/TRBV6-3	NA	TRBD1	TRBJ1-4	TGTGCCAGCAGTTACCGGGACAGGCAAAATGAAAAACTGTTTTTT	CASSYRDRQNEKLFF
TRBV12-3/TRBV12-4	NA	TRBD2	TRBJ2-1	TGTGCCAGCAACCGGGGACTAGCTGAGGGGAAGTTCTTC	CASNRGLAEGKFF
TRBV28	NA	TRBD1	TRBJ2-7	TGTGCCAGCAGTTTATCCCGCCTAGACAGGGGGCAAGAGCAGTACTTC	CASSLSRLDRGQEQYF
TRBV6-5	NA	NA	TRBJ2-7	TGTGCCAGCAGCCCCCTCGACAGGTACTACGAGCAGTACTTC	CASSPLDRYYEQYF
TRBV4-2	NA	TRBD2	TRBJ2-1	TGTGCCAGCAGCCAAGCTGTGCCGGGAGGGCCAAATGAGCAGTTCTTC	CASSQAVPGGPNEQFF
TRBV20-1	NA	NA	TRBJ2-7	TGCAGTGCTAGCGGGGAGGTGGAGCAGTACTTC	CSASGEVEQYF
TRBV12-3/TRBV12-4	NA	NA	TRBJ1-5	TGTGCCAGCAGTCTGAATCAGCCCCAGCATTTT	CASSLNQPQHF
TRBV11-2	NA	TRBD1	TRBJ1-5	TGTGCCAGCAGCTTAACAGGGGTCGATCAGCCCCAGCATTTT	CASSLTGVDQPQHF
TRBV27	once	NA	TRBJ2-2	TGTGCCAGCAGTTTAGAGGGTCTGGGAACCGGGGAGCTGTTTTTT	CASSLEGLGTGELFF
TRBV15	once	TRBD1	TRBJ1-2	TGTGCCACCAGCAGGCTAGGTCGGGGACAGATTTATGGCTACACCTTC	CATSRLGRGQIYGYTF
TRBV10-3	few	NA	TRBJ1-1	TGTGCCATTTCAGGGAACACTGAAGCTTTCTTT	CAISGNTEAFF
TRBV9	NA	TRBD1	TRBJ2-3	TGTGCCAGCAGCGTAGGGGGACAGGGGGTGGCAGATACGCAGTATTTT	CASSVGGQGVADTQYF
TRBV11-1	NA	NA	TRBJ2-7	TGTGCCAGCAGCTTCGGGACACACTACGAGCAGTACTTC	CASSFGTHYEQYF
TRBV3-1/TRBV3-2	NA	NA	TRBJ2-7	TGTGCCAGCAGCCAAGAGTATTACGAGCAGTACTTC	CASSQEYYEQYF
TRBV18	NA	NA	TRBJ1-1	TGTGCCAGCTCACCAACGGAAGGGGCGACTGAAGCTTTCTTT	CASSPTEGATEAFF
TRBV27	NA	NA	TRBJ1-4	TGTGCCAGCAAACGACAGGATGAAAAACTGTTTTTT	CASKRQDEKLFF
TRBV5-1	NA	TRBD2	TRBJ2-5	TGCGCCAGCAGTCTCAGCGGGGGCCGCCAAGAGACCCAGTACTTC	CASSLSGGRQETQYF
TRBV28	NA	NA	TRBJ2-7	TGTGCCAGCAGTTTAAGGCTGACTTACGAGCAGTACTTC	CASSLRLTYEQYF
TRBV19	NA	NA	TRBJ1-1	TGTGCCAGTAGTATAGATCCGGGGGTAGGGACTGAAGCTTTCTTT	CASSIDPGVGTEAFF
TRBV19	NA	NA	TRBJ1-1	TGTGCCAGTAGTATAGAAGGGCGAGGGCCCTGGGTGAACACTGAAGCTTTCTTT	CASSIEGRGPWVNTEAFF
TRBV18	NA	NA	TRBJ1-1	TGTGCCAGCGTTTGGGACCGGGGGACTGAAGCTTTCTTT	CASVWDRGTEAFF
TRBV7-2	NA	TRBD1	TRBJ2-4	TGTGCCAGCAGCTTAGCCCGCAGGGGGTGGGACATTCAGTACTTC	CASSLARRGWDIQYF
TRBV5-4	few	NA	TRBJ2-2	TGTGCCACAACCGCAACAGGGACGAACACCGGGGAGCTGTTTTTT	CATTATGTNTGELFF
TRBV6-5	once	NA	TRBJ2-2	TGTGCCAGCAGGCCAACAGGGAATGGGGCCGGGGAGCTGTTTTTT	CASRPTGNGAGELFF
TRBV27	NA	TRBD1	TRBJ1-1	TGTGCCACCACAGGGGGCTTAAACACTGAAGCTTTCTTT	CATTGGLNTEAFF
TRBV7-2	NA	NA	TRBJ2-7	TGTGCCAGCAGCTTAGGCCCCGGAGGGTACGAGCAGTACTTC	CASSLGPGGYEQYF
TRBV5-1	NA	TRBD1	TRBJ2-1	TGCGCCAGCAGCGGCCACATCGGACAGGGCGGGAATGAGCAGTTCTTC	CASSGHIGQGGNEQFF
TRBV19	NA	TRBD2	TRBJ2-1	TGTGCCAGTAGTAGTGTCAGGATTGGACTAGCGGGAGGAGAGGGGCTTTACAATGAGCAGTTCTTC	CASSSVRIGLAGGEGLYNEQFF
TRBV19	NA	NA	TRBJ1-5	TGTGCCAGTACCGTTGGACGGGATAGCAATCAGCCCCAGCATTTT	CASTVGRDSNQPQHF
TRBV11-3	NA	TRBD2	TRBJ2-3	TGTGCCAGCAGCTTAGGCGGGGGGACTAGCGACCGTGGGAATACGCAGTATTTT	CASSLGGGTSDRGNTQYF
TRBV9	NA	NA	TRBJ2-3	TGTGCCAGCAGCGTAGGGGGTAGGGGCACGGATACGCAGTATTTT	CASSVGGRGTDTQYF
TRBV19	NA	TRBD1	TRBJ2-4	TGTGCCAGTAGTACCACCCGGACAGGGAAGTACTTC	CASSTTRTGKYF
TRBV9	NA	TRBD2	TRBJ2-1	TGTGCCAGCAGCCTAGCGGGGGGGCCCTACAATGAGCAGTTCTTC	CASSLAGGPYNEQFF
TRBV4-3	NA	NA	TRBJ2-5	TGCGCCAGCAGCCAAGATCGGAGACTGCTAGAGACCCAGTACTTC	CASSQDRRLLETQYF
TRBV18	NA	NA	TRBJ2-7	TGTGCCAGCTCACCACCAAACAGGCAGGCCCCCTCCTACGAGCAGTACTTC	CASSPPNRQAPSYEQYF
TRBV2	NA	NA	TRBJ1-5	TGTGCCAGCAGTGCGGGGGATTCCAATCAGCCCCAGCATTTT	CASSAGDSNQPQHF
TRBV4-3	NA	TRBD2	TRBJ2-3	TGCGCCAGCAGCCAAGGTCCGGGAGGGAACACAGATACGCAGTATTTT	CASSQGPGGNTDTQYF
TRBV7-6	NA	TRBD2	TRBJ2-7	TGTGCCAGCAGCCCGGGGACTAGCGGCTACGAGCAGTACTTC	CASSPGTSGYEQYF
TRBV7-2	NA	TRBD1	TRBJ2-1	TGTGCCAGCAGCTTATCCCGGGACAGGGGGAACAATGAGCAGTTCTTC	CASSLSRDRGNNEQFF
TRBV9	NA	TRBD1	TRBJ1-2	TGTGCCAGCAGCCCTCGGGACAGGGGGCACGGTGGCTACACCTTC	CASSPRDRGHGGYTF
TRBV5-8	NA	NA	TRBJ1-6	TGTGCCAGCAGACAGGCATATAATTCACCCCTCCACTTT	CASRQAYNSPLHF
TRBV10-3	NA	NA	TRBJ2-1	TGTGCCATCAGTCGCGGAAGCGATGAGCAGTTCTTC	CAISRGSDEQFF
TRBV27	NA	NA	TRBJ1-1	TGTGCCAGCAGGTTCTACCGGGACAAGGACACTGAAGCTTTCTTT	CASRFYRDKDTEAFF
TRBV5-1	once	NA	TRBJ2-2	TGCGCCAGCAGCTTGGATCGCGTAACCGGGGAGCTGTTTTTT	CASSLDRVTGELFF
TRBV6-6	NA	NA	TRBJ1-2	TGTGCCAGCAGTTATACCGGGACAGGCTACACCTTC	CASSYTGTGYTF
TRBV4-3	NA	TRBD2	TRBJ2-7	TGCGCCAGCAGCCAGGGGACTAGCGGGGCGAAAACCTACGAGCAGTACTTC	CASSQGTSGAKTYEQYF
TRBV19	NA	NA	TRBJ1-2	TGTGCCAGTAGCCCAACAGGAGGGGCCTCTAACTATGGCTACACCTTC	CASSPTGGASNYGYTF
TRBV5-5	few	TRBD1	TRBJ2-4	TGTGCCAGCAGCTTGGAGGTCCAGGGGGTTATAGGCATTCAGTACTTC	CASSLEVQGVIGIQYF
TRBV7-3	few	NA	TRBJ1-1	TGTGCCAGCAGGGGACCTACAGGGCGAGCTTTCTTT	CASRGPTGRAFF
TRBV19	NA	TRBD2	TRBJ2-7	TGTGCCAGTGGGACCGGACTAGCGGGGCATTACGAGCAGTACTTC	CASGTGLAGHYEQYF
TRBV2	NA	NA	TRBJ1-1	TGTGCCAGCAGCGCCGGACCGGGAGGAGCTTTCTTT	CASSAGPGGAFF